Presented here are 10 T cell receptor beta chains from one specimen sequenced in a study of control samples from healthy donors and cancer patients. Sequenced by immunoSEQ multiplex PCR; TCRdb stores in-frame clones only, minus some. The data show approximately 120,000 clones, roughly 87% seen once. The sample consisted of blood. Receptors originate from a man aged 35-49 years in good health.

The V call is TRBV5-5, the J call TRBJ1-3; no definite D call. The CDR3 runs to 15 residues. Germline V gene lookup returns CDR1 SGHKS and CDR2 YYEKEE (reference sequence). V gave up 4 bases and J gave up 0 bases, with 11 bases separating them. The CDR3 protein is CASSLTPSSGNTIYF. The CDR3 DNA reads TGTGCCAGCAGCCTGACACCGAGCTCTGGAAACACCATATATTTT.

This chain connects TRBV4-3 to TRBJ2-1; weak D call: TRBD2 (6 bases). CDR1 is LGHNA and CDR2 is YSLEER in the germline V gene. CDR3 size: 20 residues. Trimming stripped 2 bases from V and 2 bases from J, with 25 bases between. The CDR3 coding sequence is TGCGCCAGCAGCCAAACTCGGGGCCCGGACGGTAGCGGTCCCTACAATGAGCAGTTCTTC. Translating it yields CASSQTRGPDGSGPYNEQFF.

The gene calls are TRBV13 and TRBJ1-2; D is uncertain. The germline gives CDR1 PRHDT, CDR2 FYEKMQ (reference sequence). Trimming cost V 4 bases and J 5 bases, with 8 bases left between them. The length of the CDR3 is 12 residues. The CDR3 nucleotides read TGTGCCAGCAGCTCGGGCCTTTATGGCTACACCTTC. This encodes CASSSGLYGYTF. The full variable domain, completed using reference TRBV13 and TRBJ1-2, is AAGVIQSPRHLIKEKRETATLKCYPIPRHDTVYWYQQGPGQDPQFLISFYEKMQSDKGSIPDRFSAQQFSDYHSELNMSSLELGDSALYFCASSSGLYGYTFGSGTRLTVV.

The rearrangement uses TRBV7-9 and TRBJ2-1; 9 bases align to TRBD2. Trimming took 5 bases from V and 6 from J; bases not matched to a gene: 5. Germline V gene lookup returns CDR1 SEHNR and CDR2 FQNEAQ (reference sequence). This CDR3 spans 14 amino acids. Written as DNA, the CDR3 is TGTGCCAGCAGCCCGCGGGGGGGTTCCAATGAGCAGTTCTTC. This translates into CASSPRGGSNEQFF.

This chain joins TRBV2 and TRBJ1-6; D uncertain. This CDR3 region has 13 residues. Trimming stripped 4 bases from V and 6 bases from J, with 7 bases between. Germline loops: CDR1 SNHLY, CDR2 FYNNEI. The CDR3 DNA reads TGTGCCAGCAGTGGAGGATTTAATTCACCCCTCCACTTT. This codes for CASSGGFNSPLHF. Full variable domain (missing parts from reference TRBV2 and TRBJ1-6): EPEVTQTPSHQVTQMGQEVILRCVPISNHLYFYWYRQILGQKVEFLVSFYNNEISEKSEIFDDQFSVERPDGSNFTLKIRSTKLEDSAMYFCASSGGFNSPLHFGNGTRLTVT.

V is TRBV2 and J is TRBJ1-2; D not certain. V shed 2 bases and J shed 4 bases, with 8 bases lying between them. From germline, CDR1 is SNHLY and CDR2 FYNNEI. The CDR3 contains 13 residues. Written as DNA, the CDR3 is TGTGCCAGCAGTGAATCGCCAATCTATGGCTACACCTTC. Residues: CASSESPIYGYTF. Complete variable domain (other parts from reference TRBV2 and TRBJ1-2): EPEVTQTPSHQVTQMGQEVILRCVPISNHLYFYWYRQILGQKVEFLVSFYNNEISEKSEIFDDQFSVERPDGSNFTLKIRSTKLEDSAMYFCASSESPIYGYTFGSGTRLTVV.

This rearrangement joins TRBV29-1 to TRBJ2-2, with D hard to call. The V gene's germline CDR1 is SQVTM and CDR2 ANQGSEA. This CDR3 is 11 amino acids long. The V gene lost 5 bases and the J gene lost 5 bases, with 6 bases spanning the gap. CDR3 sequence: CSVSGTGELFF. The CDR3 DNA follows: TGCAGCGTTTCCGGGACCGGGGAGCTGTTTTTT.

The chain links TRBV7-9 to TRBJ2-1; the D is unclear. The V gene's germline CDR1 is SEHNR and CDR2 FQNEAQ (reference sequence). The CDR3 is 12 residues long. Trimming took off 1 base at V and 5 bases at J, with 3 bases between the two ends. CDR3 in amino acids: CASSLGDNEQFF. The CDR3 nucleotides read TGTGCCAGCAGCTTAGGCGACAATGAGCAGTTCTTC.

As DNA, the CDR3 is TGTGCCAGCTCACCCCGGACCGGAATCACAGATACGCAGTATTTT. Translated, it gives CASSPRTGITDTQYF. V and J are TRBV18 and TRBJ2-3; D remains ambiguous. CDR1 and CDR2 from the germline V gene are KGHSH and LQKENI. V was trimmed by 3 bases and J by 2 bases, leaving 12 bases between them. The CDR3 has 15 residues.

This clone was counted a single time. J is TRBJ2-3 and V is TRBV5-1, with a possible D match to TRBD2 (6 bases). The germline gives CDR1 SGHRS, CDR2 YFSETQ. This CDR3 has 15 residues. The V gene lost 5 bases and the J gene lost 6 bases, with 19 bases spanning the gap. CDR3 sequence (DNA): TGCGCCAGCAGTCATGCACCTGGTCGGGGGGATACGCAGTATTTT. It yields the protein CASSHAPGRGDTQYF. Combining the CDR3 with reference TRBV5-1 and TRBJ2-3 gives the whole variable domain KAGVTQTPRYLIKTRGQQVTLSCSPISGHRSVSWYQQTPGQGLQFLFEYFSETQRNKGNFPGRFSGRQFSNSRSEMNVSTLELGDSALYLCASSHAPGRGDTQYFGPGTRLTVL.